These 7 T cell receptor beta chains originate from one sample sequenced in a study of technical replicates of blood from a handful of donors. Sequenced by immunoSEQ multiplex PCR; TCRdb stores in-frame clones only, minus some. The data show fewer than 95,000 clones, about 91% seen once. Sequences were obtained from T cells isolated from PBMCs. Source of these receptors: a human donor in good health.

The chain employs TRBV4-1 and TRBJ2-3; 9 bases fit TRBD2. CDR3 length: 17 amino acids. Germline trimming cut 0 bases from V and 2 bases from J; bases unmatched to any gene: 6. The germline V gene encodes CDR1 MGHRA and CDR2 YSYEKL. CDR3 in amino acids: CASSQDKIAGDTDTQYF. As DNA, the CDR3 is TGCGCCAGCAGCCAAGATAAAATAGCGGGGGACACAGATACGCAGTATTTT.

The chain joins TRBV19 to TRBJ1-5, with TRBD1 matching over 7 bases. The CDR3 totals 16 residues. Trimming took 1 base from V and 2 from J; bases not matched to a gene: 5. Germline V gene sequence: CDR1 LNHDA, CDR2 SQIVND (reference sequence). Written as DNA, the CDR3 is TGTGCCAGTAGTATAGCCCAGGGGGTTGGCAATCAGCCCCAGCATTTT. Translating it yields CASSIAQGVGNQPQHF.

The V gene is TRBV29-1, the J gene TRBJ1-1; D is unclear. Trimming pared 6 bases from V and 1 base from J, leaving 9 bases between. The CDR3 spans 12 residues. Germline V lookup: CDR1 SQVTM, CDR2 ANQGSEA. CDR3 protein: CSVDTENTEAFF. The CDR3 DNA reads TGCAGCGTCGACACAGAGAACACTGAAGCTTTCTTT.

The chain uses TRBV19 and TRBJ1-2; tentatively, D is TRBD1 (6 bases). Germline CDR1 LNHDA, CDR2 SQIVND (reference sequence). V shed 4 bases and J shed 9 bases, with 15 bases lying between them. The CDR3 contains 13 residues. Here the CDR3 reads CASSNSQDRSYTF. The CDR3 DNA reads as TGTGCCAGTAGTAACAGCCAGGACAGAAGCTACACCTTC.

V is TRBV27 and J is TRBJ1-2, with 8 bases lining up with TRBD1. With V trimmed by 5 bases and J by 7 bases, 12 bases remained unmatched. The CDR3 covers 15 residues. Germline CDR1 MNHEY, CDR2 SMNVEV (reference sequence). The CDR3: CASSPEGTGGSGYTF. The CDR3 bases are TGTGCCAGCAGTCCGGAGGGGACAGGTGGCTCTGGCTACACCTTC.

V usage is TRBV30 and J usage is TRBJ2-1; D unclear. Germline CDR1 reads GTSNPN; CDR2 reads SVGIG (reference sequence). This CDR3 has 13 residues. The V end was cut by 6 bases, the J end by 0 bases, with 9 bases between. CDR3 DNA: TGTGCCTGTGGTTCGAGCTCCTACAATGAGCAGTTCTTC. Translation: CACGSSSYNEQFF.

CDR3 nucleotide sequence: TGTGCCAGCTCACCCTCGGGGACTAGCGTTAACTCCTACGAGCAGTACTTC. This encodes CASSPSGTSVNSYEQYF. V is TRBV18 and J is TRBJ2-7, with TRBD2 matching over 10 bases. After removal of 3 bases from V and 0 bases from J, the junction contained 8 bases not matched to a gene. The CDR3 has 17 residues. Germline-derived CDR1 and CDR2 are KGHSH and LQKENI.